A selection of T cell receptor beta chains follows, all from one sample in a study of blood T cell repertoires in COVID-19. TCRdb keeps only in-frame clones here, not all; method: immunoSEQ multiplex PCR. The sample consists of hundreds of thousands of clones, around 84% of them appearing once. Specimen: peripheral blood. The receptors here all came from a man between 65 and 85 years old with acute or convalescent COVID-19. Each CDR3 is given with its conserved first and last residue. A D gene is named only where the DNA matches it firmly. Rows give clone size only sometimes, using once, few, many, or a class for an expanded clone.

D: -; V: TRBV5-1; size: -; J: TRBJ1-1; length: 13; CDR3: CASSKGQNTEAFF; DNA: TGCGCCAGCAGCAAGGGGCAGAACACTGAAGCTTTCTTT
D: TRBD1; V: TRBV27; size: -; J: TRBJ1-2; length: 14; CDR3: CASSFDRDISGYTF; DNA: TGTGCCAGCAGTTTCGACAGGGACATCTCTGGCTACACCTTC
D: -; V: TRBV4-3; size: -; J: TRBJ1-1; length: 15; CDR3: CASSQDPGSNTEAFF; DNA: TGCGCCAGCAGCCAAGATCCGGGTTCGAACACTGAAGCTTTCTTT
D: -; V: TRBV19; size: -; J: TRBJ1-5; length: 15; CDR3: CASSIEAVPNQPQHF; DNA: TGTGCCAGTAGTATTGAGGCAGTTCCCAATCAGCCCCAGCATTTT
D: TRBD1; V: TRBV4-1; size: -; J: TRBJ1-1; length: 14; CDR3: CASSQGQPNTEAFF; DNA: TGCGCCAGCAGCCAGGGACAGCCGAACACTGAAGCTTTCTTT
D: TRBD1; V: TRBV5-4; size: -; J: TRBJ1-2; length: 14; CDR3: CASSFSTGSHGYTF; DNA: TGTGCCAGCAGCTTCTCGACAGGGAGCCATGGCTACACCTTC
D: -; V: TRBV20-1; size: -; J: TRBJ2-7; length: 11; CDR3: CSAKGLYEQYF; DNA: TGCAGTGCTAAAGGACTGTACGAGCAGTACTTC
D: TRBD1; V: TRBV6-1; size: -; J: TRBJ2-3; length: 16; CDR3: CASSERGGQVLDTQYF; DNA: TGTGCCAGCAGTGAAAGAGGGGGACAGGTGCTAGATACGCAGTATTTT
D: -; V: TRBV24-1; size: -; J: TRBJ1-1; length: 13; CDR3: CATSGQIGTEAFF; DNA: TGTGCCACCAGTGGACAGATTGGCACTGAAGCTTTCTTT
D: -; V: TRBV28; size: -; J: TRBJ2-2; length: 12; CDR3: CAGQLDTGELFF; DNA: TGTGCCGGCCAATTGGACACCGGGGAGCTGTTTTTT
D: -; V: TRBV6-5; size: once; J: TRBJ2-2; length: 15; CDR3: CASTWGRVRTGELFF; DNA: TGTGCCAGCACTTGGGGCAGGGTTCGGACCGGGGAGCTGTTTTTT
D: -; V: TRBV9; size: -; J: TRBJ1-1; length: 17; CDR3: CASSATGGHPQNTEAFF; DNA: TGTGCCAGCAGCGCTACGGGAGGGCACCCACAGAACACTGAAGCTTTCTTT
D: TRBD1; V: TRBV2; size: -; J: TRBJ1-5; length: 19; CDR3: CASSGRTGQIGYSNQPQHF; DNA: TGTGCCAGCAGTGGACGGACAGGGCAAATCGGATATAGCAATCAGCCCCAGCATTTT
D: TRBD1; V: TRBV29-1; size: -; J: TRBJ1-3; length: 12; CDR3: CSVGQGGNTIYF; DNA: TGCAGCGTTGGACAGGGAGGAAACACCATATATTTT
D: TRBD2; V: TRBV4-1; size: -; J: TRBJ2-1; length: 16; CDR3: CASSQESGTIIDEQFF; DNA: TGCGCCAGCAGCCAAGAGTCAGGGACTATAATCGATGAGCAGTTCTTC
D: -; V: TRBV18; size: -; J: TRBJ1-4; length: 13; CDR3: CASSPLSNEKLFF; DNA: TGTGCCAGCTCACCACTCAGTAATGAAAAACTGTTTTTT
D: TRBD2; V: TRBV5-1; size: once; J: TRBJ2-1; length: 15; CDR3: CASSLERLADNEQFF; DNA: TGCGCCAGCAGCTTGGAAAGACTAGCGGATAATGAGCAGTTCTTC
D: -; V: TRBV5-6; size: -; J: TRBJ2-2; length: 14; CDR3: CASSRDPRTGELFF; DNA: TGTGCCAGCAGCCGTGATCCGAGAACCGGGGAGCTGTTTTTT
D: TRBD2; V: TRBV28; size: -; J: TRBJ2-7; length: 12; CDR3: CASRRGGYEQYF; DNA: TGTGCCAGCAGACGGGGGGGATACGAGCAGTACTTC
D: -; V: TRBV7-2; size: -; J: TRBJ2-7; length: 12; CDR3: CASSRGQGEQYF; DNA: TGTGCCAGCAGCCGGGGACAAGGTGAGCAGTACTTC
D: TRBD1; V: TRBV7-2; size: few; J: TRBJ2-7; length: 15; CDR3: CASSRDRSLLGEQYF; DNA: TGTGCCAGCAGCCGGGACAGGTCCCTCCTCGGGGAGCAGTACTTC
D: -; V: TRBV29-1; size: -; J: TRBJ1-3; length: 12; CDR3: CSVEDGENTIYF; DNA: TGCAGCGTTGAGGACGGGGAAAACACCATATATTTT
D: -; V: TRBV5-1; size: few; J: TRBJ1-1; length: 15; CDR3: CASSTSQPPNTEAFF; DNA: TGCGCCAGCAGCACTAGCCAGCCCCCGAACACTGAAGCTTTCTTT
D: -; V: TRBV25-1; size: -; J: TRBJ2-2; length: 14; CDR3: CASSLNTYTGELFF; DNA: TGTGCCAGCAGTTTAAACACGTACACCGGGGAGCTGTTTTTT
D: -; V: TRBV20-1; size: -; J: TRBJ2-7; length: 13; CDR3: CSASRGLSYEQYF; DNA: TGCAGTGCTAGTCGGGGTCTTTCCTACGAGCAGTACTTC
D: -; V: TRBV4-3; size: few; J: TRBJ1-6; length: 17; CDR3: CASSQDISGQTNSPLHF; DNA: TGCGCCAGCAGCCAAGATATCTCAGGCCAGACTAATTCACCCCTCCACTTT
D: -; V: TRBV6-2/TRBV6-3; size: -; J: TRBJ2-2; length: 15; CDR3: CASSPDRTNTGELFF; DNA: TGTGCCAGCAGCCCTGACAGGACCAACACCGGGGAGCTGTTTTTT
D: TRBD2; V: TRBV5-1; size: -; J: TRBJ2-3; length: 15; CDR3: CASIGRRSSTDTQYF; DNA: TGCGCCAGCATCGGGAGGAGGTCTAGCACAGATACGCAGTATTTT
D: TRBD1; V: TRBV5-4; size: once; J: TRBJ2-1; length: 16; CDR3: CASRGVQGTSYNEQFF; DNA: TGTGCCAGCAGGGGTGTACAGGGGACATCCTACAATGAGCAGTTCTTC
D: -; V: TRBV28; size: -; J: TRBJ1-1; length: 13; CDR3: CASSLVGSTEAFF; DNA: TGTGCCAGCAGTTTAGTTGGCAGCACTGAAGCTTTCTTT
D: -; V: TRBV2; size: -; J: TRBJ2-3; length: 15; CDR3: CASSPDRDLTDTQYF; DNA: TGTGCCAGCAGTCCCGACAGAGACTTGACAGATACGCAGTATTTT
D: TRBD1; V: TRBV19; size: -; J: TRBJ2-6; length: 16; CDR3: CASSPQGAPGANVLTF; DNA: TGTGCCAGTAGTCCTCAGGGGGCGCCAGGGGCCAACGTCCTGACTTTC
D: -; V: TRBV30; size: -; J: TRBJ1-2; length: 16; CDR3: CAWSPRFNGGPLGYTF; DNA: TGTGCCTGGAGTCCCCGGTTTAATGGAGGGCCCCTGGGCTACACCTTC
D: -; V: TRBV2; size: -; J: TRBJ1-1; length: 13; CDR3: CASSESRLAEAFF; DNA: TGTGCCAGCAGTGAGAGTCGCCTAGCTGAAGCTTTCTTT
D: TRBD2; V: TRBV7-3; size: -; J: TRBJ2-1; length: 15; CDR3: CASSPGGGSYNEQFF; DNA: TGTGCCAGCAGCCCCGGGGGGGGCTCCTACAATGAGCAGTTCTTC
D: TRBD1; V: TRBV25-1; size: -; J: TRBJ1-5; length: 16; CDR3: CASSDPTGGWNQPQHF; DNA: TGTGCCAGCAGTGACCCGACAGGGGGGTGGAATCAGCCCCAGCATTTT
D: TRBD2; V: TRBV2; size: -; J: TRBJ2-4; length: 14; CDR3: CASSEGSGINIQYF; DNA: TGTGCCAGCAGTGAGGGCAGCGGGATCAACATTCAGTACTTC
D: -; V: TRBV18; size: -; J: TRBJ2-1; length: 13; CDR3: CASSPLQDNEQFF; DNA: TGTGCCAGCTCACCCCTACAGGACAATGAGCAGTTCTTC
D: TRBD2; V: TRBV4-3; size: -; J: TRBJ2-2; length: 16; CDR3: CASSHSSGKGTGELFF; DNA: TGCGCCAGCAGCCATTCCAGCGGGAAAGGCACCGGGGAGCTGTTTTTT
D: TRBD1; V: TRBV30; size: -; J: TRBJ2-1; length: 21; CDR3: CAWSSILSGTGAVKSYNEQFF; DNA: TGTGCCTGGAGTTCAATCCTGTCCGGGACAGGGGCAGTTAAGTCCTACAATGAGCAGTTCTTC
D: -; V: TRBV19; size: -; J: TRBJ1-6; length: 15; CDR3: CASSMSQEGGSPLHF; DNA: TGTGCCAGTAGTATGAGTCAGGAGGGAGGTTCACCCCTCCACTTT
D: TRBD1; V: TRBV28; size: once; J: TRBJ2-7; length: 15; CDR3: CASNPGTAVLDEQYF; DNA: TGTGCCAGCAATCCCGGGACAGCGGTTTTGGACGAGCAGTACTTC
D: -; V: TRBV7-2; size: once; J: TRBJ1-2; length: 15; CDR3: CASSPQGQANYGYTF; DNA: TGTGCCAGCAGCCCCCAGGGGCAGGCTAACTATGGCTACACCTTC
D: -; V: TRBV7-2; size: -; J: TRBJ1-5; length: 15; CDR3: CASSLRGASNQPQHF; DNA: TGTGCCAGCAGCTTACGGGGGGCTAGCAATCAGCCCCAGCATTTT
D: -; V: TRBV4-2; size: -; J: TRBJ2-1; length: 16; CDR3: CASSQAGQATYNEQFF; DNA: TGTGCCAGCAGCCAAGCAGGGCAAGCAACCTACAATGAGCAGTTCTTC